The 16 T cell receptor beta chains below were found in one sample sequenced in a study of T cells expressing NK-cell markers. TCRdb re-called the 5' RACE reads; one entry per CDR3 protein, DNA not given. The sample has a few hundred thousand distinct CDR3 sequences, and its top ten clones hold roughly 5.5%. The sequenced material came from blood T cells: a sorted CD56 or NKG2C T cell subset, CD4+ or CD8+ T cells, or bulk PBMC T cells (not recorded which). These receptors all stem from a man aged 18 to 69 in good health.

The rearrangement joins TRBV7-9 to TRBJ2-4; TCRdb calls TRBD1, which cannot be checked without DNA. The CDR3 spans 14 residues. The germline CDR1 and CDR2 sequences are SEHNR and FQNEAQ (reference sequence). CDR3: CASSTAGTGVIQYF.

The genes are TRBV6-6 and TRBJ1-2. Germline-derived CDR1 and CDR2 are MNHNY and SVGAGI (reference sequence). CDR3 length equals 11 residues. This CDR3 is CATGEDYGYTF.

The chain has TRBV4-2 and TRBJ1-1; TCRdb designates TRBD1, a call that cannot be tested without DNA. Germline CDR1 is LGHNA and CDR2 is YNFKEQ. The CDR3 runs 14 residues. CDR3 loop: CASSQDRRGTEAFF.

The chain recombines TRBV4-1 with TRBJ1-1. Germline CDR1 reads MGHRA; CDR2 reads YSYEKL. The CDR3 runs to 14 residues. The CDR3 is CASTSPRPYTEAFF.

The J gene is TRBJ1-2, the V gene TRBV6-1; there is no DNA to check the TCRdb D call of TRBD1. This CDR3 has 17 residues. Per germline, CDR1 MNHNS and CDR2 SASEGT. Here the CDR3 reads CASSEALTGAQRHGYTF.

The rearrangement joins TRBV29-1 to TRBJ2-2; with no DNA, the TCRdb D assignment of TRBD1 cannot be verified. Germline loops: CDR1 SQVTM, CDR2 ANQGSEA. CDR3 length: 15 amino acids. The CDR3 loop is CSVEAGRRGTGELFF.

The V and J genes are TRBV5-5 and TRBJ2-1; the TCRdb call, TRBD2, lacks DNA for checking. The CDR3 extends over 16 amino acids. Germline CDR1 SGHKS, CDR2 YYEKEE (reference sequence). The CDR3 loop is CASSLGLAGDYNEQFF.

This chain links TRBV7-2 with TRBJ2-3; TCRdb proposes TRBD2, but this gene call is untestable without DNA. The CDR3 spans 16 residues. Germline-derived CDR1 and CDR2 are SGHTA and FQGNSA. The CDR3: CASTRGGTSVTDTQYF.

V and J are TRBV5-1 and TRBJ2-2. The CDR3 loop spans 14 amino acids. Per germline, CDR1 SGHRS and CDR2 YFSETQ. The CDR3 reads CASSQGYYTGELFF.

The rearrangement links TRBV5-1 to TRBJ1-1; TCRdb proposes TRBD1, but this gene call is untestable without DNA. This CDR3 spans 18 amino acids. CDR1 and CDR2 (germline): SGHRS, YFSETQ. The CDR3 region is CASSFPPGATTMNTEAFF.

The rearrangement links TRBV20-1 to TRBJ1-5; with no DNA, the TCRdb D assignment of TRBD1 cannot be verified. CDR1 DFQATT and CDR2 SNEGSKA come from the germline V gene (reference sequence). CDR3 size: 15 residues. This chain's CDR3 is CSATPGSLGNQPQHF.

Here the CDR3 reads CASSHSTFSVYEQYF. The J gene is TRBJ2-7, the V gene TRBV7-9. This CDR3 is built from 15 residues. Germline loops: CDR1 SEHNR, CDR2 FQNEAQ (reference sequence).

J is TRBJ2-1 and V is TRBV20-1; TCRdb calls TRBD2, which cannot be checked without DNA. The CDR3 contains 16 residues. Germline assignment: CDR1 DFQATT and CDR2 SNEGSKA (reference sequence). CDR3 sequence: CSARAPGTGFYNEQFF.

This sequence joins TRBV2 and TRBJ1-5. Germline CDR1 and CDR2: SNHLY and FYNNEI. The CDR3 runs 15 residues. The CDR3 loop is CASSKDGRSNQPQHF.

The chain employs TRBV5-5 and TRBJ1-4; TCRdb's D call of TRBD1 is untestable without DNA. The CDR3 totals 15 residues. Germline V lookup: CDR1 SGHKS, CDR2 YYEKEE (reference sequence). The CDR3 sequence is CASSRSPGVYEKLFF.

This chain connects TRBV12-2 to TRBJ2-3; the TCRdb D gene call, TRBD2, has no DNA to confirm it. TRBV12-2 is classified as a pseudogene. CDR3 size: 18 residues. This chain's CDR3 is CASRSEILADTLGDTQYF.